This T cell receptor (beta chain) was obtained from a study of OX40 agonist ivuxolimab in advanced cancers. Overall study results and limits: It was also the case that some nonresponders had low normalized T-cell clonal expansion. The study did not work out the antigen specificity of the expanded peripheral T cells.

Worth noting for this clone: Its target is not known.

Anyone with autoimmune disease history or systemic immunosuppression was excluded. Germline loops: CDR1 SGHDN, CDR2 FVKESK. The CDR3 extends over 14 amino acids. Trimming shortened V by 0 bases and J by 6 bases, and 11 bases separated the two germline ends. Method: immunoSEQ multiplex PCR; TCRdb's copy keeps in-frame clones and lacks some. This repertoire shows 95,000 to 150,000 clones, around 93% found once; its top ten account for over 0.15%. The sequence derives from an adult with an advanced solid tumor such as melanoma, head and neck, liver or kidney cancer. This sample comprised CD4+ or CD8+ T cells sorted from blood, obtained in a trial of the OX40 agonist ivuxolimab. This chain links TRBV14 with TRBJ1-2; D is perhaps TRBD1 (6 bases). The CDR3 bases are TGTGCCAGCAGCCAAGATTTGGGGGCCCATGGCTACACCTTC. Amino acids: CASSQDLGAHGYTF. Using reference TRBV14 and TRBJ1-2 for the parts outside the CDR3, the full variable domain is EAGVTQFPSHSVIEKGQTVTLRCDPISGHDNLYWYRRVMGKEIKFLLHFVKESKQDESGMPNNRFLAERTGGTYSTLKVQPAELEDSGVYFCASSQDLGAHGYTFGSGTRLTVV.